Presented here are 14 T cell receptor beta chains from one specimen sequenced in a study of cytomegalovirus exposure and HLA in healthy donors (dated by TCRdb to about 2017). Library preparation used the immunoSEQ multiplex PCR assay. The multiplex PCR relied on a mix of 60 forward primers for TCR Vbeta segments and 13 reverse primers for TCR Jbeta segments. Drawn from immuneACCESS, this table holds only the in-frame rearrangements with V and J called that TCRdb kept. Clones are partly lost; checked studies trace under half to an unresolved V gene and leave the rest unexplained. In all, the sample holds 150,000 to 170,000 clones, and roughly 75% of those were seen once. Around 1.4% of the sample goes to the ten largest clones. The sample comprised PBMCs. These receptors originate from a man between 18 and 29 years old in good health and CMV-seronegative.

This clone was observed a few times. This chain connects TRBV4-3 to TRBJ2-7; D is uncertain. The CDR3 is made up of 20 amino acids. V gave up 0 bases and J gave up 0 bases, with 24 bases separating them. Germline lookup yields CDR1 LGHNA and CDR2 YSLEER. The CDR3 region has the DNA TGCGCCAGCAGCCAAGATCAAGCGCCAGTTGGATCGAGGAGCTCCTACGAGCAGTACTTC. Its translation: CASSQDQAPVGSRSSYEQYF.

The chain recombines TRBV27 with TRBJ2-1; 10 bases line up with TRBD2. V shed 7 bases, J shed 10 bases, and the junction held 13 bases outside the gene matches. Germline V lookup: CDR1 MNHEY, CDR2 SMNVEV (reference sequence). This CDR3 region has 15 residues. The CDR3 DNA reads TGTGCCAGCACCCCCCTAGCGGGAGTTCTCCGGGAGCAGTTCTTC. Translating gives CASTPLAGVLREQFF.

The chain recombines TRBV13 with TRBJ1-4, with a tentative D call TRBD1 (6 bases). CDR3 length: 16 amino acids. Germline V gives CDR1 PRHDT, CDR2 FYEKMQ (reference sequence). V dropped 3 bases and J dropped 8 bases, with 19 bases sitting between them. The CDR3 loop is CASSLGAGARLEKLFF. Here the CDR3 DNA reads TGTGCCAGCAGCTTGGGCGCGGGGGCGCGGTTGGAAAAACTGTTTTTT.

The chain joins TRBV7-6 to TRBJ2-2; D is perhaps TRBD1 (5 bases). The CDR3 totals 17 residues. V gave up 5 bases and J gave up 1 base, with 17 bases separating them. Germline V gives CDR1 SGHVS, CDR2 FNYEAQ. The CDR3 region is CASSERWRTLNTGELFF. In nucleotides, the CDR3 is TGTGCCAGCAGCGAACGGTGGCGGACACTGAACACCGGGGAGCTGTTTTTT.

The V and J genes are TRBV5-4 and TRBJ2-5, with TRBD1 as a possible D gene (5 bases). This CDR3 region has 14 residues. Germline CDR1 is SGHNT and CDR2 is YYREEE (reference sequence). V was cut by 0 bases and J by 4 bases, with 10 bases left in between. This CDR3 is CASSLEGSGETQYF. The CDR3 DNA reads TGTGCCAGCAGCTTGGAGGGGTCGGGAGAGACCCAGTACTTC.

This chain connects TRBV30 to TRBJ2-7, with D possibly matching TRBD1 (5 bases). V gave up 6 bases and J gave up 1 base, with 7 bases separating them. The CDR3 totals 11 residues. Germline values: CDR1 GTSNPN, CDR2 SVGIG (reference sequence). The CDR3: CACRQSYEQYF. The CDR3 bases are TGTGCCTGCCGACAGTCCTACGAGCAGTACTTC.

The chain is built from TRBV27 and TRBJ2-1; maybe TRBD1 (6 bases). Germline V gives CDR1 MNHEY, CDR2 SMNVEV (reference sequence). There are 13 residues in the CDR3. The germline V and J ends were trimmed by 5 bases and 10 bases, with 15 bases remaining between them. This chain's CDR3 is CASSGTLASEQFF. DNA for the CDR3: TGTGCCAGCAGTGGGACACTTGCGTCGGAGCAGTTCTTC.

This sequence joins TRBV4-3 and TRBJ2-1; 11 positions agree with TRBD2. CDR3 length equals 20 residues. Unmatched junction bases numbered 19, after V lost 4 bases and J lost 5 bases. Germline CDR1 LGHNA, CDR2 YSLEER. CDR3 amino acids: CASSLLRNSGRAEEDNEQFF. CDR3 bases: TGCGCCAGCAGCCTCCTTAGGAATAGCGGGAGGGCCGAGGAAGACAATGAGCAGTTCTTC.

This clone appeared a few times. The chain links TRBV18 to TRBJ2-3; TRBD2 might be the D (5 bases). V was shortened by 2 bases and J by 6 bases, with 15 bases between the two germline ends. Germline CDR1 and CDR2: KGHSH and LQKENI. CDR3 length: 15 amino acids. CDR3 bases: TGTGCCAGCTCACCAAGTAGCGACCCTCGGGATACGCAGTATTTT. It translates to CASSPSSDPRDTQYF.

This sequence joins TRBV14 and TRBJ2-5; 7 bases map to TRBD2. Losses at the gene ends were 3 bases for V and 5 bases for J; bases not matched to a gene: 6. CDR3 length: 14 residues. CDR1 and CDR2 (germline): SGHDN, FVKESK. The DNA for the CDR3 is TGTGCCAGCAGCCATCGGGGGGAGTGGGAGACCCAGTACTTC. This codes for CASSHRGEWETQYF.

V is TRBV5-1 and J is TRBJ2-2, with TRBD2 identical over 7 bases. The CDR3 runs to 15 residues. V lost 1 base to trimming and J lost 6 bases; unmatched junction nucleotides: 6. Germline V gene lookup returns CDR1 SGHRS and CDR2 YFSETQ. The CDR3 reads CASSLFEGRAGELFF. The CDR3 DNA reads TGCGCCAGCAGCTTGTTCGAGGGGAGGGCCGGGGAGCTGTTTTTT.

This clone was counted only a few times. This chain joins TRBV5-1 and TRBJ2-3; 7 bases are shared with TRBD1. The CDR3 consists of 15 residues. Germline CDR1 and CDR2: SGHRS and YFSETQ. J lost 6 bases, V lost 0 bases, and 7 bases had no gene match. CDR3 coding DNA: TGCGCCAGCAGCTTGGAGGGGGCTCCATGGGATACGCAGTATTTT. Translating it yields CASSLEGAPWDTQYF. The full variable domain, completed using reference TRBV5-1 and TRBJ2-3, is KAGVTQTPRYLIKTRGQQVTLSCSPISGHRSVSWYQQTPGQGLQFLFEYFSETQRNKGNFPGRFSGRQFSNSRSEMNVSTLELGDSALYLCASSLEGAPWDTQYFGPGTRLTVL.

The rearrangement uses TRBV10-2 and TRBJ2-1; TRBD2 aligns across 9 bases. Germline V CDR1 and CDR2: WSHSY, SAAADI. The V segment lost 5 bases and the J segment 5 bases; nucleotides outside the gene matches: 7. CDR3 size: 15 residues. The CDR3 DNA reads TGCGCCAGCAGTTCCCTACTAGCGGGCGACAATGAGCAGTTCTTC. Translating gives CASSSLLAGDNEQFF.

J is TRBJ2-1 and V is TRBV9; the D gene is possibly TRBD2 (5 bases). V was trimmed by 1 base and J by 8 bases, leaving 7 bases between them. CDR1 SGDLS and CDR2 YYNGEE come from the germline V gene. This CDR3 is built from 12 residues. This CDR3 reads CASSVIGDEQFF. In DNA, the CDR3 is TGTGCCAGCAGCGTAATCGGGGATGAGCAGTTCTTC.